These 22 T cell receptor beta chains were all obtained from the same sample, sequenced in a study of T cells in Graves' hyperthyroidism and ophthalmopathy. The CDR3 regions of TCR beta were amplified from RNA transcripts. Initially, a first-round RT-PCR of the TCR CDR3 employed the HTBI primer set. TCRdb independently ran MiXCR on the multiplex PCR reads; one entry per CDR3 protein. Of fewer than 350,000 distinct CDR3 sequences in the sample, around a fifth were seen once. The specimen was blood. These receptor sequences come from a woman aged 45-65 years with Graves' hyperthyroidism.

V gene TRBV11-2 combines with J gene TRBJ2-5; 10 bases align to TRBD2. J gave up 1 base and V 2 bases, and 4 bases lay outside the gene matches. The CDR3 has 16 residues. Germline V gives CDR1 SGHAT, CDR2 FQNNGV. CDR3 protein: CASSLPAGGPQETQYF. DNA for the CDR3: TGTGCCAGCAGCTTACCAGCGGGGGGGCCCCAAGAGACCCAGTACTTC.

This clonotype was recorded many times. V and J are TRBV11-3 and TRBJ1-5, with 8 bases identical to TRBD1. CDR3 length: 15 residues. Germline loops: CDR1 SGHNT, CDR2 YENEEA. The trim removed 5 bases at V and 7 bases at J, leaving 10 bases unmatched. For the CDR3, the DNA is TGTGCCAGCAGCGAGGACAGGGTTGGCGGGCAGCCCCAGCATTTT. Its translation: CASSEDRVGGQPQHF. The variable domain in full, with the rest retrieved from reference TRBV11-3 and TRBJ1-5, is EAGVVQSPRYKIIEKKQPVAFWCNPISGHNTLYWYLQNLGQGPELLIRYENEEAVDDSQLPKDRFSAERLKGVDSTLKIQPAELGDSAVYLCASSEDRVGGQPQHFGDGTRLSIL.

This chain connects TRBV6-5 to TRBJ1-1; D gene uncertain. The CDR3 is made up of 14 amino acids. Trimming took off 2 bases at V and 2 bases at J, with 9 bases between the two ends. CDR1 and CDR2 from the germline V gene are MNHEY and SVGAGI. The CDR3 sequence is CASSYGEANTEAFF. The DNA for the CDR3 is TGTGCCAGCAGTTACGGGGAAGCAAACACTGAAGCTTTCTTT.

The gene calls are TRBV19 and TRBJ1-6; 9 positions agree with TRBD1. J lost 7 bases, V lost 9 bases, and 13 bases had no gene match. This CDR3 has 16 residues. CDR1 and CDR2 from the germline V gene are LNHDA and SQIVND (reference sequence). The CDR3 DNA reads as TGTGCCAGCAGTGGACGAACCGGGACAGGGAATTCACCCCTCCACTTT. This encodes CASSGRTGTGNSPLHF.

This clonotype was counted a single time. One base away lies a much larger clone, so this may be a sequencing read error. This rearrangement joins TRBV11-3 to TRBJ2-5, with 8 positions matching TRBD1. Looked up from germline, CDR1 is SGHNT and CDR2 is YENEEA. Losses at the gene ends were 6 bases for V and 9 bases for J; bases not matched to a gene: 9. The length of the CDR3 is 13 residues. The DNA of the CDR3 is TGTGCCAGCAGACTCACAGGGGGTGGGGCCCAGTACTTC. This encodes CASRLTGGGAQYF. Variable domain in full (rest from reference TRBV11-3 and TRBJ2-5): EAGVVQSPRYKIIEKKQPVAFWCNPISGHNTLYWYLQNLGQGPELLIRYENEEAVDDSQLPKDRFSAERLKGVDSTLKIQPAELGDSAVYLCASRLTGGGAQYFGPGTRLLVL.

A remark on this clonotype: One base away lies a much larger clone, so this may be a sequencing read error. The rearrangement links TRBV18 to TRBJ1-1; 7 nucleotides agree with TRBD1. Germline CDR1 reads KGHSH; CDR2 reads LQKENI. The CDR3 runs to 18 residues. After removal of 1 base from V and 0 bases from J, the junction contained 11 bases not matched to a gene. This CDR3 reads CASSPRGRGMSMNTEAFF. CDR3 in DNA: TGTGCCAGCTCACCACGAGGCAGGGGGATGAGCATGAACACTGAAGCTTTCTTT.

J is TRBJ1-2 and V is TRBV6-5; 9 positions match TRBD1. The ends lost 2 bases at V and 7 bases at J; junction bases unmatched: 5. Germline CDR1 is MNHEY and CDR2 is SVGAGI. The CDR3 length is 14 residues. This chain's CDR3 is CASSYDRGGSGYTF. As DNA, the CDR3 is TGTGCCAGCAGTTACGACAGGGGGGGGAGTGGCTACACCTTC.

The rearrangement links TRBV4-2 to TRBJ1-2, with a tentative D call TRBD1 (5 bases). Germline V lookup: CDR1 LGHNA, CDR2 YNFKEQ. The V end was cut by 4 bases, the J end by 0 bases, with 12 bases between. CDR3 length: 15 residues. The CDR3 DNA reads TGTGCCAGCAGCCCCTCAGGGATATCTAACTATGGCTACACCTTC. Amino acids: CASSPSGISNYGYTF.

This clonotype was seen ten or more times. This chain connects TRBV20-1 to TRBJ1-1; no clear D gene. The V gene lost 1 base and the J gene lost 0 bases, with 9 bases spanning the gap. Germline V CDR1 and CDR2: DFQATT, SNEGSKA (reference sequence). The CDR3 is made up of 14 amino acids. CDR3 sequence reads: CSARGVIMNTEAFF. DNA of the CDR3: TGCAGTGCTAGAGGTGTAATCATGAACACTGAAGCTTTCTTT.

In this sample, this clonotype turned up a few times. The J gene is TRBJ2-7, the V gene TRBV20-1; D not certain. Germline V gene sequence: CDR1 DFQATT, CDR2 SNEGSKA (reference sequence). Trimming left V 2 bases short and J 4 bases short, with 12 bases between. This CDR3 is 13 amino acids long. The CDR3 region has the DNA TGCAGTGCTAGAAGAGAAGCGCCTTACGAGCAGTACTTC. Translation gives CSARREAPYEQYF.

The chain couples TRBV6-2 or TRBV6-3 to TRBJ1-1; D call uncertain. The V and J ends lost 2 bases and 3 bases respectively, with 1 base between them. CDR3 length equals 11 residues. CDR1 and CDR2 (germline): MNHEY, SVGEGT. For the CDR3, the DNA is TGTGCCAGCAGTTACGACACTGAAGCTTTCTTT. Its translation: CASSYDTEAFF.

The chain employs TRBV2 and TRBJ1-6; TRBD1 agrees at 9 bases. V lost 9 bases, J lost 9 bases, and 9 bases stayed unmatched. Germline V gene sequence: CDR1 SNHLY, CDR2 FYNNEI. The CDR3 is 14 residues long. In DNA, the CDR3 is TGTGCCAGTCGCCGGGACAGGGTTCCTTCACCCCTCCACTTT. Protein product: CASRRDRVPSPLHF.

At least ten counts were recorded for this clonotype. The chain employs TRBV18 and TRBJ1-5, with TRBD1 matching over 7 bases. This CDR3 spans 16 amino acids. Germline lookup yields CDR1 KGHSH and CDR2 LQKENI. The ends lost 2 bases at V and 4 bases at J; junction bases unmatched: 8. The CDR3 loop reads CASSPDRQGLNQPQHF. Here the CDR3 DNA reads TGTGCCAGCTCACCAGACCGACAGGGACTGAATCAGCCCCAGCATTTT.

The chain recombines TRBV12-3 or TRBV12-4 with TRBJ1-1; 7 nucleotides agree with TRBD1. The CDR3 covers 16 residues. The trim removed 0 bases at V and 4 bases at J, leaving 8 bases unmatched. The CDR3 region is CASSLAFRQGVTEAFF. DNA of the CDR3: TGTGCCAGCAGTTTAGCTTTCAGGCAGGGGGTCACTGAAGCTTTCTTT.

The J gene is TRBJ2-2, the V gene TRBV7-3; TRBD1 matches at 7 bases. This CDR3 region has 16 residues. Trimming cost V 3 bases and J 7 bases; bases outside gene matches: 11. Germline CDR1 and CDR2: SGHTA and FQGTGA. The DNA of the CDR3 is TGTGCCAGCAGCTTTCTCCCCAGGGGGAGAATCGGGGAGCTGTTTTTT. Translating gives CASSFLPRGRIGELFF.

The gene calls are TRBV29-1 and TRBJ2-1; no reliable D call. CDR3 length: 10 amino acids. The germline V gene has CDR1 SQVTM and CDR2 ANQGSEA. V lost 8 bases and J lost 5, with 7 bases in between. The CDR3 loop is CSCRNNEQFF. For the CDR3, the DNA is TGCAGCTGTAGAAACAATGAGCAGTTCTTC.

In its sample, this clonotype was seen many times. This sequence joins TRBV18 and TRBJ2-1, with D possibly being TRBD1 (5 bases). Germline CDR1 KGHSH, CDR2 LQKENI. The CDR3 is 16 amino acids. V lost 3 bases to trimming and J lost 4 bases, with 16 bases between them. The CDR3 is CASSPPTLQVYNEQFF. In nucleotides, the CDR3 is TGTGCCAGCTCACCGCCCACCTTACAGGTGTACAATGAGCAGTTCTTC.

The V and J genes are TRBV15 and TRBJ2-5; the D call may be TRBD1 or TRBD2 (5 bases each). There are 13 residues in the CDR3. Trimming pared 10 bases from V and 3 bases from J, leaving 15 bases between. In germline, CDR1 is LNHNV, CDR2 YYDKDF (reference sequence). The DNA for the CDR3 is TGTGCCAGCAAGAGGGGCAGAGAAGAGACCCAGTACTTC. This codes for CASKRGREETQYF.

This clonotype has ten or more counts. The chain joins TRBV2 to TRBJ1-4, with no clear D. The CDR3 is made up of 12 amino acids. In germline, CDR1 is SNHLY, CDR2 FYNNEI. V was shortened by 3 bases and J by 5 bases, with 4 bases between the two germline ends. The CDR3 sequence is CASSDLNEKLFF. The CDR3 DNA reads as TGTGCCAGCAGTGACCTAAATGAAAAACTGTTTTTT.

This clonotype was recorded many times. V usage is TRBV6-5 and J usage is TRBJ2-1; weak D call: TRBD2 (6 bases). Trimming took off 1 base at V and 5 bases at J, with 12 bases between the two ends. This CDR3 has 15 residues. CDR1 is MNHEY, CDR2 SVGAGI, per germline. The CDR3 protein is CASSYWAGKDNEQFF. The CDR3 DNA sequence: TGTGCCAGCAGTTACTGGGCGGGGAAAGACAATGAGCAGTTCTTC.

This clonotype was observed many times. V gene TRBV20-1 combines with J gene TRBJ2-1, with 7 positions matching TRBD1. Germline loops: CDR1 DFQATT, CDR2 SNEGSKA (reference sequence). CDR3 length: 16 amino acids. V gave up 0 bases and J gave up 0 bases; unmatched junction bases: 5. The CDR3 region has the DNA TGCAGTGCTAGAGACCGATACAGGGGCTCCTACAATGAGCAGTTCTTC. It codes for CSARDRYRGSYNEQFF.

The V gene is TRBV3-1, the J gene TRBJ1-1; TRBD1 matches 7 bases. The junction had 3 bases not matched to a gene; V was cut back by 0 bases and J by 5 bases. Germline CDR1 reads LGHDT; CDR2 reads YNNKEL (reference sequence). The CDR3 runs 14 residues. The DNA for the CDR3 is TGTGCCAGCAGCCAAGAGCAGGGGGGAACTGAAGCTTTCTTT. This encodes CASSQEQGGTEAFF.